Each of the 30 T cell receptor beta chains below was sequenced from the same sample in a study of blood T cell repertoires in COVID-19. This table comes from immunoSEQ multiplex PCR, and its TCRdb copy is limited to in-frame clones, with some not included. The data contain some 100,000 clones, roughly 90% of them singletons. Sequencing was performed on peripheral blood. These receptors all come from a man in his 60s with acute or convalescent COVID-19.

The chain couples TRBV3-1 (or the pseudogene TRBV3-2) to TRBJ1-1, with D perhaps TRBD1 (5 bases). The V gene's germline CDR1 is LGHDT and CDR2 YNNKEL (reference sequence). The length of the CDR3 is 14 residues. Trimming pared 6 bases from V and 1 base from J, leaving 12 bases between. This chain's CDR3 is CASRRKTANTEAFF. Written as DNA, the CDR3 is TGTGCCAGCAGACGAAAGACAGCGAACACTGAAGCTTTCTTT.

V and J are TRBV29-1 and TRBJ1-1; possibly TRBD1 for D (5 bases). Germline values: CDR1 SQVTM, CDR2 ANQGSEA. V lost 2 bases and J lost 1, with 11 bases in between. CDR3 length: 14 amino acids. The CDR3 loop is CSVETGGTNTEAFF. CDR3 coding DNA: TGCAGCGTTGAAACCGGGGGGACGAACACTGAAGCTTTCTTT.

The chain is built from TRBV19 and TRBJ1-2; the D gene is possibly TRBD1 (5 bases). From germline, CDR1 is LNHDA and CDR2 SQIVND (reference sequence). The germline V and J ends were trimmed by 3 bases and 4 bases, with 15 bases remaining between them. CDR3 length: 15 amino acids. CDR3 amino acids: CASSIPGQTVYGYTF. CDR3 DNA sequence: TGTGCCAGTAGTATCCCTGGACAAACAGTCTATGGCTACACCTTC.

The CDR3 sequence: CSAGDYNEQFF. The CDR3 nucleotides are TGCAGCGCGGGAGACTACAATGAGCAGTTCTTC. The chain uses TRBV20-1 and TRBJ2-1; TRBD2 matches 7 bases. In germline, CDR1 is DFQATT, CDR2 SNEGSKA (reference sequence). The length of the CDR3 is 11 residues.

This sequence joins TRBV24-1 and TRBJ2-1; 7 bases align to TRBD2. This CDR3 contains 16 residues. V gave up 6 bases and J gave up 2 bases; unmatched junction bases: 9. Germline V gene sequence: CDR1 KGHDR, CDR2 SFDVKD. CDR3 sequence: CATSWREQDAYNEQFF. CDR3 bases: TGTGCCACCAGTTGGCGGGAGCAGGACGCCTACAATGAGCAGTTCTTC.

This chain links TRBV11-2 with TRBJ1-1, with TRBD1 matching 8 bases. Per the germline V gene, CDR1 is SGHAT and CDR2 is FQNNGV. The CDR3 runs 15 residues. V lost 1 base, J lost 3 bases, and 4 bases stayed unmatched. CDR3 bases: TGTGCCAGCAGCTTAGGGGGCAGGGGGCACACTGAAGCTTTCTTT. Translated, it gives CASSLGGRGHTEAFF.

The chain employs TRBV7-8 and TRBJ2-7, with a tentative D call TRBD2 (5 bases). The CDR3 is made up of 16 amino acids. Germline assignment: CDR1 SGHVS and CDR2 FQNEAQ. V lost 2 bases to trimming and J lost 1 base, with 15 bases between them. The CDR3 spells CASSLRLQRPSYEQYF. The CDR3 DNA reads TGTGCCAGCAGCTTAAGGCTCCAGCGGCCTTCCTACGAGCAGTACTTC.

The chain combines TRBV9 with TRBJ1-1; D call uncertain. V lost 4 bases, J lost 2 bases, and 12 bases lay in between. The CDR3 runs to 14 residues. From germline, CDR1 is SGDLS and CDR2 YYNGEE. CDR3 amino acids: CASSPQPTNTEAFF. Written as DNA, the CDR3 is TGTGCCAGCAGCCCACAGCCGACCAACACTGAAGCTTTCTTT.

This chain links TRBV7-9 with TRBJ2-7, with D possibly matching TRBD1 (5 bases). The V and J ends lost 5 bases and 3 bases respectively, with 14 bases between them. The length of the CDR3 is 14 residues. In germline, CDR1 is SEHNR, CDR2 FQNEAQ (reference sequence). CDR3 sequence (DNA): TGTGCCAGCAGCCTCCATGAAGGGGACTACGAGCAGTACTTC. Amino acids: CASSLHEGDYEQYF.

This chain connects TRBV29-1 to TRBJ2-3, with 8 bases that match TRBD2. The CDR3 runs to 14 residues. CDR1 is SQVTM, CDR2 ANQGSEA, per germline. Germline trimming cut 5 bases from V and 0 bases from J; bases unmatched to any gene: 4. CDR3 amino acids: CSVLSGVSTDTQYF. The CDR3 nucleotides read TGCAGCGTTCTTAGCGGGGTTAGCACAGATACGCAGTATTTT.

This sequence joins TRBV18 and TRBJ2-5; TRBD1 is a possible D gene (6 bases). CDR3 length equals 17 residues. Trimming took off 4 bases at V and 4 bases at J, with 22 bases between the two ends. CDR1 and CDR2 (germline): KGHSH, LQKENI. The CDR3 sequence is CASSLNTGQGSPETQYF. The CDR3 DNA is TGTGCCAGCTCACTAAACACGGGACAAGGCTCTCCAGAGACCCAGTACTTC.

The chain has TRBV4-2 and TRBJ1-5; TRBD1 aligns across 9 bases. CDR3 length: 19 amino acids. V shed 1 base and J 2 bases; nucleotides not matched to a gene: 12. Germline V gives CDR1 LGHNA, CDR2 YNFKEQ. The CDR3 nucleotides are TGTGCCAGCAGCCAAGTGGGCGACCCGGGACAGGGCGGCAATCAGCCCCAGCATTTT. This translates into CASSQVGDPGQGGNQPQHF.

In DNA form, the CDR3 reads TGTGCCAGCAGCCCCGGCGCGTTACCAGGGGGGGAGCTGTTTTTT. The encoded protein is CASSPGALPGGELFF. The rearrangement joins TRBV7-2 to TRBJ2-2; TRBD1 might be the D (5 bases). Germline values: CDR1 SGHTA, CDR2 FQGNSA. This CDR3 contains 15 residues. Trimming pared 5 bases from V and 8 bases from J, leaving 18 bases between.

The CDR3 region has the DNA TGTGCCAGCAGTGACCGGGGGTCTGGAAACACCATATATTTT. It codes for CASSDRGSGNTIYF. V usage is TRBV25-1 and J usage is TRBJ1-3; D is possibly TRBD1 (5 bases). V was pared by 3 bases and J by 1 base, with 7 bases between. This CDR3 spans 14 amino acids. Germline V gene data show CDR1 as MGHDK and CDR2 as SYGVNS.

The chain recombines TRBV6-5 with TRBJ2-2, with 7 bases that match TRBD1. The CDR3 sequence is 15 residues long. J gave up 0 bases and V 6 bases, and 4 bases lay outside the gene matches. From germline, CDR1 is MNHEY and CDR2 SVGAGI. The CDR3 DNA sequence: TGTGCCAGCAGCCCACAGGGGTCGAACACCGGGGAGCTGTTTTTT. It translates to CASSPQGSNTGELFF.

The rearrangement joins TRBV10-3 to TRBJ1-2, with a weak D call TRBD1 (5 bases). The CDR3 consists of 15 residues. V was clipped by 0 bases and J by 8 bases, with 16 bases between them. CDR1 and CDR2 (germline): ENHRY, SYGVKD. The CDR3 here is CAISESGGERGGYTF. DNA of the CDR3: TGTGCCATCAGTGAGTCGGGGGGGGAAAGAGGAGGCTACACCTTC.

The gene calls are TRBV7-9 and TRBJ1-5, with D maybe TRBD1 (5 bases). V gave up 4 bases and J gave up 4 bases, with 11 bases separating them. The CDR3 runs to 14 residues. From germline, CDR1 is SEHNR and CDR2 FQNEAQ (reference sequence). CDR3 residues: CASSSLGGNQPQHF. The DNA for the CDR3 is TGTGCCAGCAGCTCCCTGGGGGGGAATCAGCCCCAGCATTTT.

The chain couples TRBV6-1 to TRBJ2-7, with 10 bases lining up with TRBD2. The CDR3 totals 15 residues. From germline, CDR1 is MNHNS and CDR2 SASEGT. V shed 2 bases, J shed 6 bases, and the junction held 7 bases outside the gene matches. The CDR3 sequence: CASSELAGVLSEQYV. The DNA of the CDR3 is TGTGCCAGCAGTGAACTAGCGGGAGTTCTATCCGAGCAGTACGTC.

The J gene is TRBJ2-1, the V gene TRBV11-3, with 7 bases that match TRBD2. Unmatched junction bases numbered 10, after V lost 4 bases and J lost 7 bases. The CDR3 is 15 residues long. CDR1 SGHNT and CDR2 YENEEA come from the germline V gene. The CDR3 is CASSWAGVEANEQFF. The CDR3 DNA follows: TGTGCCAGCAGCTGGGCGGGAGTTGAGGCAAATGAGCAGTTCTTC.

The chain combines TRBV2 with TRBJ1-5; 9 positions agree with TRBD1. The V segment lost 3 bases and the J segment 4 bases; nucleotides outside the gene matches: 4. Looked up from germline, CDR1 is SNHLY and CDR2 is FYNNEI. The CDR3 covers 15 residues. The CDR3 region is CASSEGQGGNQPQHF. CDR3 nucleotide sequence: TGTGCCAGCAGTGAGGGACAGGGAGGTAATCAGCCCCAGCATTTT. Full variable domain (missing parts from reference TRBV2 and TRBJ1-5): EPEVTQTPSHQVTQMGQEVILRCVPISNHLYFYWYRQILGQKVEFLVSFYNNEISEKSEIFDDQFSVERPDGSNFTLKIRSTKLEDSAMYFCASSEGQGGNQPQHFGDGTRLSIL.

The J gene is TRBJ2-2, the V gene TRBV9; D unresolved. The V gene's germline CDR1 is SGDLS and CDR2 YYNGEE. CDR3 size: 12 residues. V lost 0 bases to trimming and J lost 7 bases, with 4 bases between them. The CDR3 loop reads CASSVDSGELFF. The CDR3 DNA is TGTGCCAGCAGCGTAGACAGCGGGGAGCTGTTTTTT.

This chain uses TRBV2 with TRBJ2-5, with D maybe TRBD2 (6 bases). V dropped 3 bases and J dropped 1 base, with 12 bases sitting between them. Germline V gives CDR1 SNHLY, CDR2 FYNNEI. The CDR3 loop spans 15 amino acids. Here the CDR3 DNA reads TGTGCCAGCAGTGAGGATGCGGGGACCCAAGAGACCCAGTACTTC. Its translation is CASSEDAGTQETQYF.

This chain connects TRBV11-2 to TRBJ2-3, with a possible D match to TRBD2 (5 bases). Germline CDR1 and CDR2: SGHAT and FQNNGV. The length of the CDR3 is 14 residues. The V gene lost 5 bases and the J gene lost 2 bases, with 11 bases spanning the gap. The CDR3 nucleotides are TGTGCCAGCAGCGTAGGGAGATTCACAGATACGCAGTATTTT. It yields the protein CASSVGRFTDTQYF.

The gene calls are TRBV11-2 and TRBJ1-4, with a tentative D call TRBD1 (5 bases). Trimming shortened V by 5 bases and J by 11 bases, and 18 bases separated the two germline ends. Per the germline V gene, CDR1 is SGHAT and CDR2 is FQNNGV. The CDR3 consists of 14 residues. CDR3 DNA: TGTGCCAGCAGCCCCCGACAAGGGGTGCCGAAACTGTTTTTT. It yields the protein CASSPRQGVPKLFF.

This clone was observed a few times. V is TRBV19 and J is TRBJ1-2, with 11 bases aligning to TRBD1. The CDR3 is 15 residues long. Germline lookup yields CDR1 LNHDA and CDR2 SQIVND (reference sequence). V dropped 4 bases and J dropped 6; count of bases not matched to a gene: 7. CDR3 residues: CASSTWDRGNDGYTF. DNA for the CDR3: TGTGCCAGTAGTACATGGGACAGGGGGAATGATGGCTACACCTTC. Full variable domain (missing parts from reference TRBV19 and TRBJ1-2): DGGITQSPKYLFRKEGQNVTLSCEQNLNHDAMYWYRQDPGQGLRLIYYSQIVNDFQKGDIAEGYSVSREKKESFPLTVTSAQKNPTAFYLCASSTWDRGNDGYTFGSGTRLTVV.

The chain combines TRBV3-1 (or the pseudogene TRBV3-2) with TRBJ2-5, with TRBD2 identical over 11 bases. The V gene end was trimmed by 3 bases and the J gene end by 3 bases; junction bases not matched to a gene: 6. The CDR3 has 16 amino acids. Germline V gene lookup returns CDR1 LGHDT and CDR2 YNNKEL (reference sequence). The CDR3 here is CASSHERLAGKETQYF. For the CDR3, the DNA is TGTGCCAGCAGCCACGAGAGACTAGCGGGAAAAGAGACCCAGTACTTC.

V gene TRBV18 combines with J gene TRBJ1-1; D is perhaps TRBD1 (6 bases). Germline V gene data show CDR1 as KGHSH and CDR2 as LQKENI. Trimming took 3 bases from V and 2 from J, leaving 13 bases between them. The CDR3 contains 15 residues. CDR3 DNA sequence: TGTGCCAGCTCACCCCCGACAGGACCTAACACTGAAGCTTTCTTT. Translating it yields CASSPPTGPNTEAFF.

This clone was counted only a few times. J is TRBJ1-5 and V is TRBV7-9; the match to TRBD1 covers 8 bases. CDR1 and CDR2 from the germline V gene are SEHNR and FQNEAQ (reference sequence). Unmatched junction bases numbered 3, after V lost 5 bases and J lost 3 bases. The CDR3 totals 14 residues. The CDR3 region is CASSATGANQPQHF. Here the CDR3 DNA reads TGTGCCAGCAGCGCGACAGGGGCCAATCAGCCCCAGCATTTT.

For the CDR3, the DNA is TGTGCCAGCAGCTGCGGACAGGCAGATAGCAATCAGCCCCAGCATTTT. Its protein is CASSCGQADSNQPQHF. V gene TRBV11-3 combines with J gene TRBJ1-5, with 7 bases that match TRBD1. Germline CDR1 SGHNT, CDR2 YENEEA. The CDR3 is 16 amino acids. J was trimmed by 0 bases and V by 4 bases; bases with no gene match: 6.

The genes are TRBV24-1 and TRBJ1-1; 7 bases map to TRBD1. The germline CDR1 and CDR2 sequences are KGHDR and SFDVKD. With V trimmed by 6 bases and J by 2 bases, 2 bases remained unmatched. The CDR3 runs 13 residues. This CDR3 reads CATSRQGNTEAFF. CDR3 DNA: TGTGCCACCAGTAGACAGGGCAACACTGAAGCTTTCTTT.